The clone carrying this T cell receptor (beta chain) was seen only a few times. What it binds is unknown. The germline gene is not matched at one end of the junction; a read error may be the cause. This CDR3 is built from 12 residues. Germline V lookup: CDR1 LNHNV, CDR2 YYDKDF (reference sequence). Expansion of antigen-specific CD4+ T cells with viral peptide pools was carried out by the ViraFEST assay before sequencing. When ten to eleven days of culture had elapsed, CD4+ T cells were isolated. The vaccine given was either BNT162b2 or mRNA-1273, in two doses. Every well got around 2 million PBMC, which were grown with around 11 IU/ml IL-2 and about 9.2 ug/ml peptides. Assay used: immunoSEQ multiplex PCR; TCRdb lists only in-frame clones, some missing. This table holds 25,000 to 30,000 clones, about 70% found once. The data belong to a study of vaccination effects on CD4 cells after COVID-19. On the study more broadly: The second dose preceded post-vaccine samples by a median of 72 days. Study findings and constraints: At late timepoints after vaccination, vaccine- and infection-induced clones shrank markedly.

The genes are TRBV15 and TRBJ2-7; D uncertain. This specimen was CD4+ T cells from PBMCs cultured with HCoV-NL63 spike peptides, taken after COVID-19 vaccination. The clonotype comes from a human donor who received a COVID-19 vaccine. In DNA form, the CDR3 reads TGTGCCACCAGCCCCGGGCGTAGAAACATTCACTTC. Its translation: CATSPGRRNIHF.